A single sample is the source of the 27 T cell receptor beta chains below, sequenced in a study of T cell responses to AZD1222 COVID-19 vaccine. Libraries were prepared by immunoSEQ multiplex PCR; TCRdb keeps only in-frame clonotypes and omits some of them. The repertoire consists of 70,000 to 100,000 clones, with roughly 90% occurring once and the leading ten covering around 2.9%. The starting material was peripheral blood, obtained 28 days after the second AZD1222 dose. The receptors here all came from an adult who received the AZD1222 COVID-19 vaccine.

The gene calls are TRBV7-2 and TRBJ2-5; 13 bases map to TRBD2. The germline CDR1 and CDR2 sequences are SGHTA and FQGNSA. V gave up 4 bases and J gave up 3 bases; unmatched junction bases: 5. The CDR3 spans 16 residues. In DNA form, the CDR3 reads TGTGCCAGCAGCTCTACTAGCGGGGGGGCCAAAGAGACCCAGTACTTC. As protein: CASSSTSGGAKETQYF.

This chain links TRBV6-5 with TRBJ2-1, with a possible D match to TRBD2 (6 bases). V shed 9 bases and J shed 8 bases, with 20 bases lying between them. CDR3 length: 14 residues. Germline V gene data show CDR1 as MNHEY and CDR2 as SVGAGI. The CDR3 DNA reads TGTGCCAGTGGAGGATGGGGAGGTTGGGATGAGCAGTTCTTC. It translates to CASGGWGGWDEQFF.

This sequence joins TRBV28 and TRBJ1-2; D call uncertain. The germline V gene has CDR1 MDHEN and CDR2 SYDVKM. The CDR3 totals 13 residues. The germline V and J ends were trimmed by 5 bases and 2 bases, with 9 bases remaining between them. The CDR3 loop is CASSPDLNYGYTF. Here the CDR3 DNA reads TGTGCCAGCAGTCCGGATCTAAACTATGGCTACACCTTC.

Details on this clone: Different DNA sequences within this sample yield the same CDR3. The chain is built from TRBV30 and TRBJ2-1, with D unresolved. Trimming removed 2 bases at V and 1 base at J, with 9 bases between. This CDR3 has 14 amino acids. Germline CDR1 and CDR2: GTSNPN and SVGIG (reference sequence). CDR3 DNA sequence: TGTGCCTGGAGTCTCGGGTCATCCTACAATGAGCAGTTCTTC. Amino acids: CAWSLGSSYNEQFF. The full variable domain, in which reference TRBV30 and TRBJ2-1 provide the parts outside the CDR3, is SQTIHQWPATLVQPVGSPLSLECTVEGTSNPNLYWYRQAAGRGLQLLFYSVGIGQISSEVPQNLSASRPQDRQFILSSKKLLLSDSGFYLCAWSLGSSYNEQFFGPGTRLTVL.

This clone was counted a single time. This chain links TRBV15 with TRBJ2-7, with TRBD2 identical over 7 bases. Germline CDR1 reads LNHNV; CDR2 reads YYDKDF (reference sequence). Losses at the gene ends were 4 bases for V and 3 bases for J; bases not matched to a gene: 6. The CDR3 is 14 amino acids. The CDR3 here is CATSKNRGDYEQYF. The CDR3 nucleotides are TGTGCCACCAGCAAAAACCGGGGGGACTACGAGCAGTACTTC.

This clone was recorded once. V is TRBV5-4 and J is TRBJ1-2, with 8 bases fitting TRBD1. The CDR3 sequence is 14 residues long. Germline CDR1 and CDR2: SGHNT and YYREEE (reference sequence). V shed 0 bases, J shed 8 bases, and the junction held 6 bases outside the gene matches. For the CDR3, the DNA is TGTGCCAGCAGCTTGGAACAGGGGGGGACAGGCTACACCTTC. Protein: CASSLEQGGTGYTF.

The J gene is TRBJ1-2, the V gene TRBV20-1; D is undetermined. Trimming left V 6 bases short and J 0 bases short, with 2 bases between. Germline values: CDR1 DFQATT, CDR2 SNEGSKA (reference sequence). The CDR3 is made up of 10 amino acids. CDR3 sequence (DNA): TGCAGTGCCCCTAACTATGGCTACACCTTC. Translating it yields CSAPNYGYTF.

The CDR3 DNA reads TGTGCCAGTAGTCCACTGACAGGAATGAACACTGAAGCTTTCTTT. Translated: CASSPLTGMNTEAFF. The chain is built from TRBV19 and TRBJ1-1; weak D call: TRBD1 (6 bases). The CDR3 has 15 residues. V gave up 5 bases and J gave up 0 bases, with 13 bases separating them. Per germline, CDR1 LNHDA and CDR2 SQIVND (reference sequence).

The chain is built from TRBV28 and TRBJ1-5; D is uncertain. V was trimmed by 5 bases and J by 2 bases, leaving 10 bases between them. The CDR3 consists of 14 residues. Looked up from germline, CDR1 is MDHEN and CDR2 is SYDVKM. The CDR3 reads CASSLRWGNQPQHF. CDR3 in DNA: TGTGCCAGCAGTCTCAGGTGGGGCAATCAGCCCCAGCATTTT.

The chain joins TRBV30 to TRBJ2-1; TRBD1 is a possible D gene (5 bases). The CDR3 covers 13 residues. Germline CDR1 is GTSNPN and CDR2 is SVGIG (reference sequence). Between the trimmed V and J ends, which lost 1 base and 4 bases, there was a span of 8 bases. The CDR3 sequence: CAWSGQPYNEQFF. The CDR3 region has the DNA TGTGCCTGGAGTGGACAGCCTTACAATGAGCAGTTCTTC.

A single count supports this clone. This chain uses TRBV11-2 with TRBJ1-1, with D uncertain. This CDR3 is built from 15 residues. V lost 5 bases, J lost 7 bases, and 20 bases lay in between. CDR1 and CDR2 (germline): SGHAT, FQNNGV. The DNA for the CDR3 is TGTGCCAGCAGCCTCTCTGGTCCAGGAGGAAGTGAAGCTTTCTTT. It translates to CASSLSGPGGSEAFF.

V and J are TRBV6-1 and TRBJ2-7, with D tentatively TRBD1 (6 bases). Per the germline V gene, CDR1 is MNHNS and CDR2 is SASEGT. Trimming removed 0 bases at V and 1 base at J, with 13 bases between. CDR3 length: 16 residues. The CDR3 protein is CASSEALGGLSYEQYF. The CDR3, as DNA: TGTGCCAGCAGTGAAGCGCTTGGGGGCCTATCCTACGAGCAGTACTTC.

The J gene is TRBJ1-4, the V gene TRBV9; TRBD1 matches at 9 bases. The CDR3 has 14 residues. J gave up 7 bases and V 3 bases, and 4 bases lay outside the gene matches. Germline V CDR1 and CDR2: SGDLS, YYNGEE. This chain's CDR3 is CASSATGGTEKLFF. The CDR3 DNA follows: TGTGCCAGCAGCGCGACAGGGGGGACTGAAAAACTGTTTTTT.

The V gene is TRBV11-2, the J gene TRBJ2-2, with 11 nucleotides matching TRBD2. The germline V gene has CDR1 SGHAT and CDR2 FQNNGV. Unmatched junction bases numbered 1, after V lost 1 base and J lost 3 bases. The CDR3 has 16 amino acids. The CDR3: CASSLGLAGYTGELFF. The CDR3 nucleotides are TGTGCCAGCAGCTTAGGACTAGCGGGATACACCGGGGAGCTGTTTTTT.

This clone was picked up one time. The chain uses TRBV11-3 and TRBJ1-6; D not resolved. Deletions cut 1 base from V and 6 bases from J, with 4 bases between. This CDR3 is built from 13 residues. The germline V gene encodes CDR1 SGHNT and CDR2 YENEEA. The DNA for the CDR3 is TGTGCCAGCAGCTTAGGGAGTAATTCACCCCTCCACTTT. Amino acid sequence: CASSLGSNSPLHF.

V usage is TRBV5-1 and J usage is TRBJ2-1; 12 nucleotides match TRBD2. Germline V gene sequence: CDR1 SGHRS, CDR2 YFSETQ. V lost 0 bases to trimming and J lost 7 bases; unmatched junction nucleotides: 8. The CDR3 runs 17 residues. In DNA, the CDR3 is TGCGCCAGCAGCTTGGGTCCTAGCGGGGGGGCGAGGAATGAGCAGTTCTTC. Translated: CASSLGPSGGARNEQFF.

The genes are TRBV12-5 and TRBJ2-1; TRBD2 is a possible D gene (6 bases). Germline V gene data show CDR1 as LGHNT and CDR2 as FRNRAP. This CDR3 is built from 16 residues. The V end lost 0 bases, the J end lost 5 bases, and 14 bases lay between the germline ends. The CDR3 protein is CASGLVWGTSNNEQFF. CDR3 DNA: TGTGCTAGTGGTTTGGTATGGGGGACTTCCAACAATGAGCAGTTCTTC.

The genes are TRBV7-2 and TRBJ2-3, with 7 nucleotides matching TRBD1. V was pared by 2 bases and J by 1 base, with 9 bases of the junction left unmatched. Germline V lookup: CDR1 SGHTA, CDR2 FQGNSA. The CDR3 totals 17 residues. Written as DNA, the CDR3 is TGTGCCAGCAGCTTATCTTTCCGGGACAGACGCACAGATACGCAGTATTTT. The encoded protein is CASSLSFRDRRTDTQYF. The whole variable domain, remainder taken from reference TRBV7-2 and TRBJ2-3, is GAGVSQSPSNKVTEKGKDVELRCDPISGHTALYWYRQSLGQGLEFLIYFQGNSAPDKSGLPSDRFSAERTGGSVSTLTIQRTQQEDSAVYLCASSLSFRDRRTDTQYFGPGTRLTVL.

This clone appeared once. This chain joins TRBV9 and TRBJ1-2, with D possibly being TRBD1 (6 bases). The V gene's germline CDR1 is SGDLS and CDR2 YYNGEE. Trimming left V 4 bases short and J 2 bases short, with 12 bases between. This CDR3 is 14 amino acids long. The CDR3 sequence is CASSNTGTNYGYTF. CDR3 in DNA: TGTGCCAGCAGCAATACAGGGACCAACTATGGCTACACCTTC.

The rearrangement links TRBV27 to TRBJ2-7, with D perhaps matching TRBD1 (6 bases). Trimming stripped 5 bases from V and 3 bases from J, with 8 bases between. The germline V gene encodes CDR1 MNHEY and CDR2 SMNVEV (reference sequence). CDR3 length: 12 residues. For the CDR3, the DNA is TGTGCCAGCAGTATGACAGGCTACGAGCAGTACTTC. Translating gives CASSMTGYEQYF.

The chain employs TRBV11-1 and TRBJ1-1; D uncertain. Trimming pared 7 bases from V and 10 bases from J, leaving 19 bases between. Germline V gives CDR1 SGHAT, CDR2 FQDESV (reference sequence). CDR3 size: 13 residues. CDR3 in DNA: TGTGCCAGCACCCCCTTGAGGGTCGAAGCAGCTTTCTTT. It encodes CASTPLRVEAAFF. The full variable domain, with the rest looked up from reference TRBV11-1 and TRBJ1-1, is EAEVAQSPRYKITEKSQAVAFWCDPISGHATLYWYRQILGQGPELLVQFQDESVVDDSQLPKDRFSAERLKGVDSTLKIQPAELGDSAMYLCASTPLRVEAAFFGQGTRLTVV.

The chain uses TRBV2 and TRBJ1-2, with 7 bases identical to TRBD1. The CDR3 contains 20 residues. V dropped 9 bases and J dropped 6; count of bases not matched to a gene: 31. Germline V lookup: CDR1 SNHLY, CDR2 FYNNEI. In DNA form, the CDR3 reads TGTGCCAGGGAAAACGGGACCGCGAAGGGGAAGTACAGGGGTGGCGATGGCTACACCTTC. It specifies CARENGTAKGKYRGGDGYTF.

The chain joins TRBV5-4 to TRBJ2-6; 9 bases match TRBD2. The V gene end was trimmed by 5 bases and the J gene end by 0 bases; junction bases not matched to a gene: 9. The length of the CDR3 is 18 residues. Germline CDR1 reads SGHNT; CDR2 reads YYREEE (reference sequence). This CDR3 reads CASRPAGGVPSGANVLTF. As DNA, the CDR3 is TGTGCCAGCAGACCAGCGGGGGGAGTTCCCTCTGGGGCCAACGTCCTGACTTTC. The variable domain in full, with the rest retrieved from reference TRBV5-4 and TRBJ2-6, is ETGVTQSPTHLIKTRGQQVTLRCSSQSGHNTVSWYQQALGQGPQFIFQYYREEENGRGNFPPRFSGLQFPNYSSELNVNALELDDSALYLCASRPAGGVPSGANVLTFGAGSRLTVL.

The V and J genes are TRBV3-1 (or the pseudogene TRBV3-2) and TRBJ2-7, with D perhaps matching TRBD2 (5 bases). CDR1 and CDR2 (germline): LGHDT, YNNKEL (reference sequence). V lost 5 bases and J lost 2, with 13 bases in between. This CDR3 is 14 amino acids long. CDR3 amino acids: CASSTSRGTYEQYF. CDR3 in DNA: TGTGCCAGCAGCACTTCGAGAGGGACCTACGAGCAGTACTTC.

The chain carries TRBV5-1 and TRBJ2-7; D not certain. Germline V gene sequence: CDR1 SGHRS, CDR2 YFSETQ. There are 16 residues in the CDR3. The V and J ends lost 5 bases and 3 bases respectively, with 21 bases between them. The chain's CDR3 is CASRRKRVQEIYEQYF. CDR3 coding DNA: TGCGCCAGCAGAAGGAAAAGGGTCCAGGAAATCTACGAGCAGTACTTC.

The V call is TRBV19, the J call TRBJ2-7; 8 bases map to TRBD1. This CDR3 has 15 residues. Germline CDR1 LNHDA, CDR2 SQIVND (reference sequence). V was clipped by 5 bases and J by 1 base; unmatched bases: 7. The CDR3 protein is CASSPRTGSSYEQYF. Here the CDR3 DNA reads TGTGCCAGTAGTCCTCGGACAGGGAGTTCCTACGAGCAGTACTTC.

The chain links TRBV29-1 to TRBJ2-5, with TRBD2 matching over 10 bases. Looked up from germline, CDR1 is SQVTM and CDR2 is ANQGSEA. The CDR3 spans 12 residues. The J segment lost 5 bases and the V segment lost 6 bases, leaving 3 bases of the junction unmatched. As DNA, the CDR3 is TGCAGCGTAGCGGGGGGGCGGGAGACCCAGTACTTC. Protein product: CSVAGGRETQYF.